This T cell receptor (beta chain) was sequenced in a study of T cell repertoires in ileal Crohn's disease. Study in general: Postoperative therapy was given to about half: around eleven thiopurines, about 19 anti-TNF agents.

This CDR3 has 15 amino acids. The V and J ends lost 3 bases and 10 bases respectively, with 16 bases between them. The V gene's germline CDR1 is MNHEY and CDR2 SMNVEV (reference sequence). The repertoire was sequenced with immunoSEQ multiplex PCR; TCRdb's copy has only in-frame clones and lacks some. The sample shows roughly 13,000 clones, 70% of them seen only once. Material: ileal tissue. The rearrangement joins TRBV27 to TRBJ1-6, with D possibly being TRBD1 (6 bases). This clonotype originated in an adult with Crohn's disease. Here the CDR3 DNA reads TGTGCCAGCAGTTTGACTCCTACAGGGTACTCACCCCTCCACTTT. Its translation: CASSLTPTGYSPLHF.